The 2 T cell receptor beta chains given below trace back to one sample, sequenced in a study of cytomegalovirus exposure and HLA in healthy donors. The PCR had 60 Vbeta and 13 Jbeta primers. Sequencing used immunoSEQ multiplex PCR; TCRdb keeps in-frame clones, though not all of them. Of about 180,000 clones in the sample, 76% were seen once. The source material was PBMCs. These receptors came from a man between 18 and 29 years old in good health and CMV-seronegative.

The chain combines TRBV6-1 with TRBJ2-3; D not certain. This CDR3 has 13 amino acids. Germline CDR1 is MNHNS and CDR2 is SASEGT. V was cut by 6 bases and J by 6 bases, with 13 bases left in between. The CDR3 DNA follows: TGTGCCAGCAGGGCAATGGGCGTCGATACGCAGTATTTT. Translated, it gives CASRAMGVDTQYF.

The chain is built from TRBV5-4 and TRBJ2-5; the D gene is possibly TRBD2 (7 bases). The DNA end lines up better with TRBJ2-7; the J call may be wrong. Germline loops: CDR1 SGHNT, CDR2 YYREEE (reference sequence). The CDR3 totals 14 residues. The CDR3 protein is CASSSRGASYEQYF. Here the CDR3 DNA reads TGTGCCAGCAGCTCCCGGGGGGCCTCCTACGAGCAGTACTTC.